Detailed here is one T cell receptor (beta chain). This receptor's antigen is unknown. Per-base quality was not reported, and no clone a single base away is much larger than it. Each collaborating institution followed its own protocols to collect whole blood in K2EDTA tubes. For TCRbeta analysis, collaborator samples were shipped as frozen whole blood, as isolated PBMCs, or as DNA extracted from either sample type. The data belong to a study of blood T cell repertoires in COVID-19 (dated by TCRdb to the early 2020s). A note on the overall study: Samples from collaborators originated in the United States, Italy and Spain and spanned both the acute and convalescent phases of COVID-19. The samples were drawn from two sources: the first 160 participants of the ongoing ImmuneRACE study, and 1,200 or so subjects contributed by 6 global collaborators. The sample metadata nearly always contained a de-identified subject ID, COVID-19 status, age in years and sex. Where HLA class I and class II types were available, the types were taken from metadata supplied by the sample provider, not from assay-based typing. The material from the prospective study consisted of cDNA or gDNA derived from T cells, B-cell-depleted T cells, or PBMCs. Subjects who had been exposed to COVID-19, were actively infected with it, or had recovered from it provided the deeply sampled blood TCRbeta repertoires that made up the dataset. The repertoires were released in a freely available public database meant as a resource for research on the immune response to SARS-CoV-2. What the study reported, not specific to this receptor: The quantity of clinical and demographic metadata differed by source and by participant and was supplied without curation.

TCRbeta CDR3 regions were amplified from genomic DNA by means of the immunoSEQ Assay, a bias-controlled multiplex PCR. The authors' analysis ran thus. Within the assay, amplification of reference gene primers was used to estimate how many nucleated cells each sample contained. To quantify the absolute abundance of each unique TCRbeta CDR3 rearrangement, sequence reads were collapsed and filtered. Productive Simpson clonality was computed per sample as the square root of Simpson's diversity index over productive rearrangements. The table was pulled from immuneACCESS by TCRdb, which kept in-frame rearrangements only. Such tables lose some clones; where checked, under half of the loss comes from unresolved V genes, and the rest has no known cause. V and J calls and clone size come straight from that table; D and trimming were deduced from the DNA. Within this sample are approximately 230,000 clones, with around four fifths of them counted one time only. The ten largest make up about 20% of the sample.

From the germline V gene, CDR1 is SGHVS and CDR2 is FQNEAQ. The CDR3 covers 17 residues, taking in both the cysteine and the phenylalanine. The read is trimmed to its CDR3 DNA, 51 bases read in frame from base 1. From V the trimming removes 5 bases and from J it removes 0 bases, while the gene matches leave 8 bases of the junction unaccounted for. The receptor was isolated from a man younger than 45 with active or convalescent COVID-19. The sequence joins TRBV7-8 to TRBJ2-1; 9 central bases correspond to TRBD2. Material: peripheral blood. The CDR3 here reads CASSPRLAESSYNEQFF. The sequenced DNA: TGTGCCAGCAGCCCCCGACTAGCGGAGAGCTCCTACAATGAGCAGTTCTTC.